The 9 T cell receptor beta chains listed next were all sequenced from one sample in a study of blood T cells in healthy people across ages. The authors ran a second PCR of about 6 to 12 cycles using a sample-barcoded 5' primer and a J-beta primer mix. MiXCR was run by TCRdb on the 5' RACE reads, yielding one entry per CDR3 protein. The table records about 1.7 million distinct CDR3 sequences, over 25% of them present only once. What was sequenced was blood. The receptors were gathered from a woman in her 30s in good health.

This clonotype was detected only a few times. This chain links TRBV10-3 with TRBJ2-7, with 9 nucleotides matching TRBD2. The V gene's germline CDR1 is ENHRY and CDR2 SYGVKD. The CDR3 is made up of 13 amino acids. V lost 8 bases, J lost 6 bases, and 8 bases stayed unmatched. The CDR3 DNA is TGTGCCATCCGACCGGGACTAGCCAGCGAGCAGTACTTC. It codes for CAIRPGLASEQYF.

This clonotype occurred many times. This sequence joins TRBV6-1 and TRBJ2-4; 11 positions match TRBD2. CDR1 is MNHNS and CDR2 is SASEGT in the germline V gene. V shed 3 bases and J 0 bases; nucleotides not matched to a gene: 16. The CDR3 length is 21 residues. CDR3 sequence reads: CASSEVPIAGGRSGAKNIQYF. CDR3 sequence (DNA): TGTGCCAGCAGTGAGGTCCCCATAGCGGGGGGGCGAAGTGGAGCCAAAAACATTCAGTACTTC.

In the case of this clonotype: A read error is possible here, since a much larger clone lies one base away. CDR3 in DNA: TGTGCCAGCAGCTTAGATTCGGGTAGGACTAACTATGGCTACACCTTC. The encoded protein is CASSLDSGRTNYGYTF. V usage is TRBV7-9 and J usage is TRBJ1-2; unclear D gene. The CDR3 is made up of 16 amino acids. Germline lookup yields CDR1 SEHNR and CDR2 FQNEAQ (reference sequence). V was shortened by 1 base and J by 0 bases, with 12 bases between the two germline ends.

This clonotype was observed at least ten times. The CDR3 DNA is TGTGCCAGCAGCTTCTCTAGGGGCGATGAGCAGTTCTTC. Its translation is CASSFSRGDEQFF. The gene calls are TRBV5-5 and TRBJ2-1; possible D gene TRBD1, 5 bases. The V end was cut by 2 bases, the J end by 8 bases, with 11 bases between. Per germline, CDR1 SGHKS and CDR2 YYEKEE (reference sequence). CDR3 length: 13 amino acids.

The J gene is TRBJ1-1, the V gene TRBV5-6, with 8 bases matching TRBD1. Germline V gene data show CDR1 as SGHDT and CDR2 as YYEEEE. The V gene end was trimmed by 4 bases and the J gene end by 2 bases; junction bases not matched to a gene: 7. The CDR3 is 15 residues long. The DNA for the CDR3 is TGTGCCAGCAGCCCGTCGGACAGGGTAAACACTGAAGCTTTCTTT. Translated: CASSPSDRVNTEAFF.

The chain joins TRBV19 to TRBJ1-5; TRBD1 matches at 11 bases. CDR1 is LNHDA, CDR2 SQIVND, per germline (reference sequence). Trimming removed 3 bases from V and 8 bases from J; junction bases left unmatched: 9. The CDR3 covers 16 residues. CDR3 nucleotide sequence: TGTGCCAGTAGTATTACGGACAGGGGGCTTGTCGAGCCCCAGCATTTT. Its translation: CASSITDRGLVEPQHF.

The chain has TRBV20-1 and TRBJ1-1; D is unclear. The CDR3 covers 13 residues. Germline CDR1 DFQATT, CDR2 SNEGSKA (reference sequence). Trimming shortened V by 5 bases and J by 0 bases, and 10 bases separated the two germline ends. CDR3: CSAWTEMNTEAFF. CDR3 nucleotide sequence: TGCAGTGCTTGGACCGAAATGAACACTGAAGCTTTCTTT.

This clonotype was counted a single time. With a much larger clone just one base away, this may be a read error. As the CDR3 is not closed by the conserved phenylalanine or tryptophan, this likely results from a read error. The J gene is TRBJ2-7, the V gene TRBV7-2; TRBD2 aligns across 7 bases. Germline lookup yields CDR1 SGHTA and CDR2 FQGNSA. Unmatched junction bases numbered 7, after V lost 5 bases and J lost 0 bases. The CDR3 runs 15 residues. Here the CDR3 DNA reads TGTGCCAGCAGCGCCACCGGGACTAACTCCTACGAGCAGTACTCC. Amino acids: CASSATGTNSYEQYS.

CDR3 sequence reads: CASSLIGGKTDTQYF. CDR3 bases: TGTGCCAGCAGCTTAATAGGGGGCAAGACGGATACGCAGTATTTT. The chain recombines TRBV11-2 with TRBJ2-3, with TRBD1 matching 7 bases. Germline V lookup: CDR1 SGHAT, CDR2 FQNNGV. The CDR3 loop spans 15 amino acids. With V trimmed by 2 bases and J by 6 bases, 8 bases remained unmatched.